Below, 5 T cell receptor beta chains from the same sample are listed, as sequenced in a study of T-cell reconstitution after alpha-beta-depleted transplantation in children. The authors prepared the TCRbeta library with unique molecular identifiers. TCRdb recomputed calls from the PCR reads with MiXCR, one row per CDR3 protein. The data show hundreds of thousands of distinct CDR3 sequences, around 16% seen once. The input for sequencing was PBMCs from the stem cell graft donor, taken from the stem cell graft. Source of these receptors: a human donor who donated a stem cell graft to a child with acute lymphoblastic leukemia.

This sequence joins TRBV18 and TRBJ1-6, with D possibly being TRBD1 (5 bases). Deletions cut 6 bases from V and 7 bases from J, with 13 bases between. The CDR3 totals 14 residues. CDR1 is KGHSH and CDR2 is LQKENI in the germline V gene. The CDR3 nucleotides read TGTGCCAGCTCCCCCGGGACCGACAATTCACCCCTCCACTTT. Protein: CASSPGTDNSPLHF.

As concerns this clonotype: The conserved closing phenylalanine or tryptophan is absent in this CDR3, likely reflecting a read error. The chain is built from TRBV6-1 and TRBJ1-5; D may be TRBD1 (5 bases). In germline, CDR1 is MNHNS, CDR2 SASEGT. The CDR3 totals 16 residues. Trimming cost V 7 bases and J 0 bases, with 16 bases left between them. Here the CDR3 reads CASMPAAQDSNQPQHL. The CDR3 DNA reads TGTGCCAGCATGCCGGCAGCACAGGATAGCAATCAGCCCCAGCATTTG.

This clonotype is a singleton in its sample. This sequence joins TRBV27 and TRBJ1-1; D ambiguous. The V end lost 2 bases, the J end lost 0 bases, and 7 bases lay between the germline ends. In germline, CDR1 is MNHEY, CDR2 SMNVEV (reference sequence). CDR3 length: 14 amino acids. The chain's CDR3 is CASSLQHMNTEAFF. The CDR3 DNA is TGTGCCAGCAGTTTACAACACATGAACACTGAAGCTTTCTTT.

V usage is TRBV5-1 and J usage is TRBJ2-3; 9 positions agree with TRBD2. This CDR3 contains 17 residues. The J segment lost 6 bases and the V segment lost 1 base, leaving 12 bases of the junction unmatched. CDR1 and CDR2 from the germline V gene are SGHRS and YFSETQ. The CDR3 DNA follows: TGCGCCAGCAGCTTGATGTGGGGGACTAGCAGGAAGGATACGCAGTATTTT. Protein sequence: CASSLMWGTSRKDTQYF. The full variable domain, its missing parts supplied by reference TRBV5-1 and TRBJ2-3, is KAGVTQTPRYLIKTRGQQVTLSCSPISGHRSVSWYQQTPGQGLQFLFEYFSETQRNKGNFPGRFSGRQFSNSRSEMNVSTLELGDSALYLCASSLMWGTSRKDTQYFGPGTRLTVL.

The gene calls are TRBV7-6 and TRBJ2-3; 10 bases are shared with TRBD1. Per the germline V gene, CDR1 is SGHVS and CDR2 is FNYEAQ. V shed 5 bases and J 1 base; nucleotides not matched to a gene: 6. The CDR3 is made up of 16 amino acids. The CDR3 here is CASSLGQGERTDTQYF. The CDR3 bases are TGTGCCAGCAGCCTAGGACAGGGGGAACGCACAGATACGCAGTATTTT.